This T cell receptor (beta chain) was obtained from a study of blood T cell repertoires in COVID-19. Study details: PBMCs, B-cell-depleted T cells, or T cells provided the cDNA or gDNA that made up the material.

This CDR3 contains 13 residues. Per germline, CDR1 LGHNT and CDR2 FRNRAP. Trimming at V came to 6 bases and at J to 5 bases, leaving 2 bases not matched to a gene. Produced via immunoSEQ multiplex PCR; TCRdb's table is partial and in-frame only. The sample records more than 95,000 clones, about 80% being singletons. Sequenced sample: peripheral blood. The chain employs TRBV12-5 and TRBJ1-3, with 9 bases that match TRBD1. This sequence was found in a man between 60 and 75 years old with acute or convalescent COVID-19. CDR3 protein: CASGDRGRNTIYF. CDR3 in DNA: TGTGCTAGTGGCGACAGGGGGAGAAACACCATATATTTT.